Reported below is one T cell receptor (beta chain). What it binds is unknown. These data come from a study of TIL therapy for anti-PD-1-resistant metastatic lung cancer. Study as a whole: Most patients had lung adenocarcinoma; a handful of tumors were EGFR-mutant, two ALK-rearranged; half smoked currently or formerly.

CDR1 is MDHEN and CDR2 is SYDVKM in the germline V gene. V dropped 2 bases and J dropped 2; count of bases not matched to a gene: 1. The length of the CDR3 is 14 residues. Noted time point: pre-treatment sample, taken before nivolumab and TIL therapy. Stage 4 NSCLC adults joined between October 2017 and 2020. The immunoSEQ assay was v3. The protocol was immunoSEQ multiplex PCR, while the TCRdb copy is restricted to in-frame clones and leaves out a portion. The table shows some 60,000 clones, with over 70% occurring only once. Study conclusions and caveats: Patients were highly selected, enriched for treatment-naive, never-smoker and oncogene-addicted cases. The baseline peripheral repertoire was partially replaced by infused TIL clonotypes that later decayed.

The chain joins TRBV28 to TRBJ2-5, with 8 bases lining up with TRBD2. This sample comprised blood, obtained at baseline. This sequence originates from a person between 25 and 80 years old with non-small cell lung cancer. The CDR3 sequence: CASSLAGGQETQYF. In DNA form, the CDR3 reads TGTGCCAGCAGTTTAGCGGGGGGACAAGAGACCCAGTACTTC.